The 14 T cell receptor beta chains below all came from one sample that was sequenced in a study of read filtering for tumor transcriptome and immune sequencing. From approximately 400 ng of RNA, a library with molecular barcoded alpha/delta and beta/gamma adaptors was made. TCRdb analysed the reads with MiXCR anew, one entry per CDR3 protein. The repertoire holds about 93,000 distinct CDR3 sequences, with 20% to 25% as singletons. Material: a population of CD138-negative cells sorted from bone marrow. The source of these receptors is a donor at least 40 years old with multiple myeloma.

A word on this clonotype: A much larger clonotype is one base distant, so this may be a read error. The chain links TRBV6-5 to TRBJ2-7, with D possibly being TRBD2 (5 bases). Germline V gene data show CDR1 as MNHEY and CDR2 as SVGAGI. The CDR3 covers 13 residues. In DNA, the CDR3 is TGTGCCACCAGTTATGCTAGCCCCTACGAGCAGTACTTC. This codes for CATSYASPYEQYF.

For this clonotype: A much larger clone is a single base away; this may be a read error. The V and J genes are TRBV6-2 or TRBV6-3 and TRBJ1-5; D is unresolved. This CDR3 region has 12 residues. Germline CDR1 MNHEY, CDR2 SVGEGT. Trimming left V 1 base short and J 7 bases short, with 5 bases between. The chain's CDR3 is CASSYFFQPQHF. The DNA of the CDR3 is TGTGCCAGCAGTTACTTTTTCCAGCCCCAGCATTTT.

This clonotype came up many times. The V and J genes are TRBV28 and TRBJ1-5; 9 positions match TRBD1. The junction had 9 bases not matched to a gene; V was cut back by 2 bases and J by 7 bases. Germline V CDR1 and CDR2: MDHEN, SYDVKM. The CDR3 extends over 16 amino acids. The CDR3: CASSLTGTGLWQPQHF. Written as DNA, the CDR3 is TGTGCCAGCAGTTTAACCGGGACAGGGTTGTGGCAGCCCCAGCATTTT. The full variable domain, in which reference TRBV28 and TRBJ1-5 provide the parts outside the CDR3, is DVKVTQSSRYLVKRTGEKVFLECVQDMDHENMFWYRQDPGLGLRLIYFSYDVKMKEKGDIPEGYSVSREKKERFSLILESASTNQTSMYLCASSLTGTGLWQPQHFGDGTRLSIL.

Ten or more counts support this clonotype. The genes are TRBV2 and TRBJ2-1; 14 bases are a match to TRBD2. V lost 6 bases, J lost 9 bases, and 1 base stayed unmatched. Germline CDR1 is SNHLY and CDR2 is FYNNEI. The CDR3 is 13 residues long. CDR3 DNA sequence: TGTGCCAGCAGAGGGACTAGCGGGGGTGAGCAGTTCTTC. This encodes CASRGTSGGEQFF.

This clonotype was counted ten times or more. The V gene is TRBV29-1, the J gene TRBJ2-5, with a possible D match to TRBD1 (6 bases). Trimming took off 3 bases at V and 3 bases at J, with 11 bases between the two ends. Germline loops: CDR1 SQVTM, CDR2 ANQGSEA. The CDR3 sequence is 13 residues long. The DNA for the CDR3 is TGCAGCGTTGACCTCGGGACAAAAGAGACCCAGTACTTC. Its translation is CSVDLGTKETQYF.

This clonotype was recorded many times. V and J are TRBV20-1 and TRBJ2-7; D call uncertain. The CDR3 spans 12 residues. V was cut by 6 bases and J by 0 bases, with 9 bases left in between. Per the germline V gene, CDR1 is DFQATT and CDR2 is SNEGSKA (reference sequence). CDR3 DNA sequence: TGCAGTGCCCTGGCGGACTCCTACGAGCAGTACTTC. Translation: CSALADSYEQYF.

This clonotype was seen a handful of times. This may arise from a read error, as a much more abundant clone is one base away. The chain is built from TRBV10-3 and TRBJ2-5, with D perhaps matching TRBD1 (5 bases). The V gene lost 11 bases and the J gene lost 5 bases, with 15 bases spanning the gap. The CDR3 covers 12 residues. Per germline, CDR1 ENHRY and CDR2 SYGVKD. CDR3 loop: CAVGLSGETQYF. The CDR3 DNA follows: TGTGCCGTCGGTTTATCAGGGGAGACCCAGTACTTC.

This clonotype was seen many times. The V call is TRBV2, the J call TRBJ2-5; unclear D gene. V lost 3 bases and J lost 5, with 13 bases in between. Germline V gene data show CDR1 as SNHLY and CDR2 as FYNNEI. This CDR3 spans 14 amino acids. The CDR3 is CASSDPSPSETQYF. For the CDR3, the DNA is TGTGCCAGCAGTGACCCCTCCCCGTCGGAGACCCAGTACTTC. Full variable domain (missing parts from reference TRBV2 and TRBJ2-5): EPEVTQTPSHQVTQMGQEVILRCVPISNHLYFYWYRQILGQKVEFLVSFYNNEISEKSEIFDDQFSVERPDGSNFTLKIRSTKLEDSAMYFCASSDPSPSETQYFGPGTRLLVL.

A remark on this clonotype: This could be a read error, since a much larger clone is one nucleotide away. The chain combines TRBV7-9 with TRBJ1-1, with unresolved D. The germline gives CDR1 SEHNR, CDR2 FQNEAQ (reference sequence). The CDR3 consists of 14 residues. Trimming took 5 bases from V and 3 from J, leaving 13 bases between them. The CDR3 loop reads CASSPRPFDTEAFF. CDR3 nucleotide sequence: TGTGCCAGCAGCCCCCGCCCCTTTGACACTGAAGCTTTCTTT.

This clonotype was seen at least ten times. The chain employs TRBV4-1 and TRBJ2-5; D is perhaps TRBD2 (6 bases). Looked up from germline, CDR1 is MGHRA and CDR2 is YSYEKL. The CDR3 runs to 13 residues. Trimming pared 6 bases from V and 7 bases from J, leaving 15 bases between. The CDR3 nucleotides are TGCGCCAGCAGGGACTACATTGGAGGGACCCAGTACTTC. It specifies CASRDYIGGTQYF.

This clonotype was seen at least ten times. The J gene is TRBJ1-2, the V gene TRBV20-1; no clear D. Germline CDR1 is DFQATT and CDR2 is SNEGSKA (reference sequence). V was trimmed by 3 bases and J by 2 bases, leaving 7 bases between them. The length of the CDR3 is 12 residues. The CDR3 sequence is CSASGQNYGYTF. The CDR3 nucleotides read TGCAGTGCTAGCGGGCAGAACTATGGCTACACCTTC.

Remarks on this clonotype: Just one base apart from a much larger clone, this may be a read error. The chain recombines TRBV29-1 with TRBJ2-3; 7 bases are a match to TRBD2. Trimming at V came to 6 bases and at J to 3 bases, leaving 9 bases not matched to a gene. From germline, CDR1 is SQVTM and CDR2 ANQGSEA. The CDR3 is made up of 14 amino acids. The CDR3 region has the DNA TGCAGCGTAGGCCGGCCTAGCGGAACAGATACGCAGTATTTT. This encodes CSVGRPSGTDTQYF.

This clonotype was observed a handful of times. The V call is TRBV6-2 or TRBV6-3, the J call TRBJ1-2; D gene unclear. V lost 0 bases and J lost 4, with 6 bases in between. The CDR3 sequence is 13 residues long. CDR1 is MNHEY, CDR2 SVGEGT, per germline. The CDR3 DNA sequence: TGTGCCAGCAGTTACTCAGAGCTCTATGGCTACACCTTC. Its protein is CASSYSELYGYTF.

In this sample, this clonotype turned up many times. The rearrangement uses TRBV5-1 and TRBJ1-1; a possible D gene is TRBD1 (6 bases). Trimming left V 5 bases short and J 3 bases short, with 23 bases between. The CDR3 extends over 17 amino acids. CDR1 is SGHRS, CDR2 YFSETQ, per germline. The CDR3 DNA follows: TGCGCCAGCAGAAAAACCGGGACACCCGGGAGGGACACTGAAGCTTTCTTT. This codes for CASRKTGTPGRDTEAFF.